This passage covers 19 T cell receptor beta chains from one sample sequenced in a study of T cells in women clearing cervical HPV infection. TCRdb keeps only in-frame clones here, not all; method: immunoSEQ multiplex PCR. The sample's table shows 23,000 or so clones. Sequencing was done on a sample of blood buffy coat. The receptors stem from a woman aged 18 to 75 with a cervical HPV16 infection that either progressed to CIN3+ or cleared (not recorded which).

Comment on this clone: The observed sequence ends 3 residues before the CDR3 terminus, with the missing tail filled in from the germline J gene. This chain joins TRBV19 and TRBJ1-2; a possible D gene is TRBD1 (5 bases). This CDR3 region has 15 residues. From germline, CDR1 is LNHDA and CDR2 SQIVND (reference sequence). The part of the CDR3 DNA that was read is TGTGCCAGTAGCGCGGGACTAGCGGGAGGTTACGAC. It yields the protein CASSAGLAGGYD. The complete CDR3 reads CASSAGLAGGYDYTF.

As regards this clone: The read terminates 3 residues before the CDR3 end, so the remaining end is supplied by the germline J gene. Other nucleotide sequences in the sample specify the same CDR3. This chain connects TRBV6-2 or TRBV6-3 to TRBJ1-3; D call uncertain. From germline, CDR1 is MNHEY and CDR2 SVGEGT. V was clipped by 0 bases and J by 4 bases, with 10 bases between them. The length of the CDR3 is 15 residues. CDR3 bases read: TGTGCCAGCAGTTACTCGAGGGCGCAAGGAAACACC. Its protein product is CASSYSRAQGNT. The full CDR3 is CASSYSRAQGNTIYF.

Comment on this clone: The read terminates 3 residues ahead of where the CDR3 ends, so the germline J gene completes it. This chain links TRBV5-1 with TRBJ2-3, with D possibly matching TRBD2 (6 bases). The CDR3 contains 16 residues. Germline V gene lookup returns CDR1 SGHRS and CDR2 YFSETQ. Trimming stripped 0 bases from V and 5 bases from J, with 16 bases between. CDR3 sequence reads: CASSLDFFLGGDTQYF. The CDR3 DNA, read in part, is TGCGCCAGCAGCTTGGATTTCTTTTTGGGGGGAGATACG.

On this clone: The read finishes 3 residues shy of the CDR3 end, and the germline J gene is used to complete it. The V call is TRBV12-3 or TRBV12-4, the J call TRBJ2-3; D is ambiguous. The germline V and J ends were trimmed by 3 bases and 5 bases, with 6 bases remaining between them. The CDR3 covers 12 residues. The CDR3 sequence is CASSFSVDTQYF. CDR3 bases read: TGTGCCAGCAGTTTTTCAGTAGATACG.

Comment on this clone: The CDR3 end is not reached by the read, which stops 3 residues before it; the germline J gene fills it in. The chain combines TRBV7-8 with TRBJ2-7, with 7 bases lining up with TRBD1. J gave up 0 bases and V 1 base, and 9 bases lay outside the gene matches. The germline V gene has CDR1 SGHVS and CDR2 FQNEAQ. The CDR3 covers 17 residues. This chain's CDR3 is CASSLVPGQASSYEQYF. The sequenced CDR3 bases are TGTGCCAGCAGCTTAGTACCCGGACAGGCGAGCTCCTACGAG.

The chain's CDR3 is CASSRLAQETQYF. The CDR3 bases that were read are TGTGCCAGCAGTCGACTAGCGCAAGAGACC. The J gene is TRBJ2-5, the V gene TRBV6-4; 8 bases fit TRBD2. The DNA ends 3 residues before the CDR3 does, and the rest of the CDR3 is filled in from the germline J gene. J gave up 2 bases and V 5 bases, and 1 base lay outside the gene matches. The germline gives CDR1 MRHNA, CDR2 SNTAGT. This CDR3 contains 13 residues.

Details on this clone: The read ends 3 residues before the CDR3 terminus; that terminus is restored from the germline J gene. The chain couples TRBV18 to TRBJ1-2, with D unresolved. CDR3 length: 15 amino acids. The germline gives CDR1 KGHSH, CDR2 LQKENI. CDR3 bases read: TGTGCCAGCTCACCTTCCCAGGATTTATCCTACGAC. Protein product: CASSPSQDLSYD. The whole CDR3 sequence reads CASSPSQDLSYDYTF.

As concerns this clone: With the read ending 3 residues before the CDR3 end, the germline J gene is used to fill in that end. The V call is TRBV5-1, the J call TRBJ1-2; D gene uncertain. Germline assignment: CDR1 SGHRS and CDR2 YFSETQ. CDR3 size: 15 residues. The V gene lost 0 bases and the J gene lost 2 bases, with 11 bases spanning the gap. CDR3 protein: CASSLDGGYNYGYTF. Incomplete CDR3 DNA: TGCGCCAGCAGCTTGGACGGAGGGTACAACTATGGC.

In regard to this clone: The read ends 3 residues shy of where the CDR3 ends; the end is completed using the germline J gene. This chain connects TRBV5-1 to TRBJ2-1, with TRBD2 identical over 12 bases. Germline loops: CDR1 SGHRS, CDR2 YFSETQ. The ends lost 1 base at V and 9 bases at J; junction bases unmatched: 5. There are 15 residues in the CDR3. The part of the CDR3 DNA that was read is TGCGCCAGCAGCTTGAGACTAGCGGGAGTTTCTGAG. This gives the protein CASSLRLAGVSE. The CDR3 in full is CASSLRLAGVSEQFF.

Regarding this clone: Read data end 3 residues before the CDR3 end; the end is taken from the germline J gene. The chain is built from TRBV5-1 and TRBJ2-5; D is possibly TRBD2 (5 bases). The CDR3 runs 13 residues. Germline loops: CDR1 SGHRS, CDR2 YFSETQ. V was pared by 4 bases and J by 7 bases, with 14 bases between. The CDR3 sequence is CASSNEGAGTQYF. The DNA read from the CDR3 is TGCGCCAGCAGCAACGAGGGTGCGGGGACC.

Regarding this clone: The read finishes 3 residues shy of the CDR3 end, and the germline J gene is used to complete it. The V gene is TRBV20-1, the J gene TRBJ2-2; the match to TRBD2 covers 10 bases. CDR1 and CDR2 from the germline V gene are DFQATT and SNEGSKA (reference sequence). CDR3 length equals 15 residues. Trimming removed 0 bases from V and 6 bases from J; junction bases left unmatched: 4. The part of the CDR3 DNA that was read is TGCAGTGCTAGAGATAGGACTAGCGGCCCCGGGGAG. Translation gives CSARDRTSGPGE. In full, the CDR3 is CSARDRTSGPGELFF.

A remark on this clone: Read data end 3 residues before the CDR3 end; the end is taken from the germline J gene. The chain is built from TRBV19 and TRBJ2-5; the D gene is possibly TRBD1 (7 bases). The CDR3 has 15 residues. Per the germline V gene, CDR1 is LNHDA and CDR2 is SQIVND (reference sequence). V lost 2 bases and J lost 5, with 15 bases in between. CDR3 protein: CASSISPGGRETQYF. CDR3 DNA, as far as it was read: TGTGCCAGTAGTATAAGCCCAGGGGGGAGGGAGACC.

Regarding this clone: The read is 3 residues too short to cover the CDR3 end, so that end is filled in from the germline J gene. This chain links TRBV20-1 with TRBJ2-3; D remains unclear. The length of the CDR3 is 13 residues. V lost 8 bases and J 1 base, leaving 13 bases between the germline ends. Germline V gene sequence: CDR1 DFQATT, CDR2 SNEGSKA (reference sequence). The CDR3 spells CSQIGRRTDTQYF. The CDR3 DNA, read in part, is TGCAGTCAAATTGGGCGACGCACAGATACG.

Turning to this clone: Read data end 3 residues before the CDR3 end; the end is taken from the germline J gene. This chain links TRBV18 with TRBJ2-4; D is possibly TRBD1 (6 bases). The CDR3 contains 15 residues. The germline gives CDR1 KGHSH, CDR2 LQKENI. The sequenced part of the CDR3 DNA is TGTGCCAGCTCACCAGGAAGGACAGTAACACATGGT. It specifies CASSPGRTVTHG. The complete CDR3 sequence is CASSPGRTVTHGQYF. Filled out from reference TRBV18 and TRBJ2-4, the complete variable domain reads NAGVMQNPRHLVRRRGQEARLRCSPMKGHSHVYWYRQLPEEGLKFMVYLQKENIIDESGMPKERFSAEFPKEGPSILRIQQVVRGDSAAYFCASSPGRTVTHGQYFGAGTRLSVL.

Of note for this clone: Read data end 3 residues before the CDR3 end; the end is taken from the germline J gene. The chain combines TRBV5-1 with TRBJ2-5; 8 bases line up with TRBD2. In germline, CDR1 is SGHRS, CDR2 YFSETQ. J lost 4 bases, V lost 2 bases, and 10 bases had no gene match. The CDR3 has 16 residues. The CDR3 reads CASSLSPGGASETQYF. The CDR3 DNA, read in part, is TGCGCCAGCAGCTTATCACCCGGGGGGGCCTCAGAGACC. The variable domain in full, completed from reference TRBV5-1 and TRBJ2-5, reads KAGVTQTPRYLIKTRGQQVTLSCSPISGHRSVSWYQQTPGQGLQFLFEYFSETQRNKGNFPGRFSGRQFSNSRSEMNVSTLELGDSALYLCASSLSPGGASETQYFGPGTRLLVL.

As concerns this clone: The read gets to within 3 residues of the CDR3 end, and the germline J gene fills in the rest. The rearrangement joins TRBV18 to TRBJ2-3; weak D call: TRBD1 (6 bases). Germline values: CDR1 KGHSH, CDR2 LQKENI. The CDR3 runs 13 residues. The CDR3: CASSLGAQETQYF. The CDR3 DNA, read in part, is TGTGCCAGCTCGTTGGGGGCCCAAGAGACG.

As concerns this clone: Read data end 3 residues before the CDR3 end; the end is taken from the germline J gene. V is TRBV20-1 and J is TRBJ2-1; 12 bases map to TRBD2. Germline assignment: CDR1 DFQATT and CDR2 SNEGSKA (reference sequence). Trimming took 3 bases from V and 8 from J; bases not matched to a gene: 11. The CDR3 is 16 amino acids. CDR3 region: CSASGRLAGGFDEQFF. The CDR3 bases that were read are TGCAGTGCTAGTGGTCGTCTAGCGGGAGGGTTCGATGAG.

Partial CDR3 DNA: TGTGCCAGCAGTTTGAGGCTAGCATCCTACAATGAG. Protein sequence: CASSLRLASYNE. The CDR3 in its entirety is CASSLRLASYNEQFF. V and J are TRBV28 and TRBJ2-1; a possible D gene is TRBD2 (5 bases). The CDR3 end is not reached by the read, which stops 3 residues before it; the germline J gene fills it in. The CDR3 runs 15 residues. CDR1 is MDHEN, CDR2 SYDVKM, per germline. V was cut by 3 bases and J by 1 base, with 10 bases left in between. Using reference TRBV28 and TRBJ2-1 for the parts outside the CDR3, the full variable domain is DVKVTQSSRYLVKRTGEKVFLECVQDMDHENMFWYRQDPGLGLRLIYFSYDVKMKEKGDIPEGYSVSREKKERFSLILESASTNQTSMYLCASSLRLASYNEQFFGPGTRLTVL.

In the case of this clone: The sequenced fragment ends 3 residues before the CDR3 boundary, so the rest is inferred from the germline J gene. This rearrangement joins TRBV5-1 to TRBJ1-6, with D unresolved. Germline CDR1 and CDR2: SGHRS and YFSETQ. There are 17 residues in the CDR3. V was clipped by 0 bases and J by 3 bases, with 13 bases between them. Partial CDR3 DNA: TGCGCCAGCAGCTTGGGCGAGTTTAGCCTCTATAATTCACCC. Translation: CASSLGEFSLYNSP. From start to end, the CDR3 is CASSLGEFSLYNSPLHF.